This T cell receptor beta chain emerged from a study of blood T cell repertoires in COVID-19. The overall study: PBMCs, B-cell-depleted T cells, or T cells were the source of the cDNA or gDNA that made up the material.

TCRdb keeps only in-frame clones here, not all; method: immunoSEQ multiplex PCR. In the table there are approximately 97,000 clones, 87% of which are singletons. Sequenced input: peripheral blood. The source of this sequence is a woman between 50 and 59 years old with COVID-19, enrolled during active disease.

The CDR3: CAWSTENTNYGYTF. CDR3 DNA: TGTGCCTGGAGCACTGAAAATACTAACTATGGCTACACCTTC. The chain has TRBV30 and TRBJ1-2; D is undetermined. Germline CDR1 and CDR2: GTSNPN and SVGIG (reference sequence). The CDR3 sequence is 14 residues long. The V end lost 3 bases, the J end lost 0 bases, and 11 bases lay between the germline ends.